The rows below give T cell receptor beta chains drawn from one sample of a study of identical twins. TCRdb re-analysed the 5' RACE reads in MiXCR, keeping a single row per CDR3 protein. The table lists 1.5 million to 2 million distinct CDR3 sequences, under 35% of them singletons. The sample was cord blood. Every receptor here comes from a newborn girl in good health. The CDR3 runs from the conserved cysteine through the conserved F or W. The D gene is left open where the match is weak. Size values are once, few and many counts, or a class for expanded clones, and some rows have none.

DNA,CDR3,V,D,size,J
TGCAGTGCTAGGCATATAAGGGCCTCAATTTCCTACACCTTC,CSARHIRASISYTF,TRBV20-1,NA,few,TRBJ1-2
TGCAGCGTTTTGGACCAAACAGCCGATGAGCAGTTCTTC,CSVLDQTADEQFF,TRBV29-1,NA,many,TRBJ2-1
TGTGCCAGCAGCGTAGGGACCTCCTCTAGCACAGATACGCAGTATTTT,CASSVGTSSSTDTQYF,TRBV9,NA,few,TRBJ2-3
TGTGCCAGCAGGGAGACTAGCGGGAGGGTGACAGATACGCAGTATTTT,CASRETSGRVTDTQYF,TRBV2,TRBD2,few,TRBJ2-3
TGTGCCATCATCCCGTACGAGCAGTACTTC,CAIIPYEQYF,TRBV10-3,NA,NA,TRBJ2-7
TGCAGCGTTGGGGGTGGGGCCTCCTACGAGCAGTACTTC,CSVGGGASYEQYF,TRBV29-1,NA,few,TRBJ2-7
TGCAGTGCTAGGGACACTTTCTCCTACGAGCAGTACTTC,CSARDTFSYEQYF,TRBV20-1,NA,NA,TRBJ2-7
TGTGCCAGCAGTTTCAAGACTAGCGGTTACAATGAGCAGTTCTTC,CASSFKTSGYNEQFF,TRBV27,TRBD2,NA,TRBJ2-1
TGCAGTGCTAACCCACTCGGGCAGCAGTACTTC,CSANPLGQQYF,TRBV20-1,NA,NA,TRBJ2-7
TGTGCCAGCAGTTTGTCGGCTGGCGGCAATGAGCACTACTTC,CASSLSAGGNEHYF,TRBV12-3/TRBV12-4,NA,NA,TRBJ2-1
TGCAGCGTTGCGGTCAGGGGGTACACTGAAGCTTTCTTT,CSVAVRGYTEAFF,TRBV29-1,TRBD1,NA,TRBJ1-1
TGTGCCATCAGCCCTTTGGGGACTAGCGGGAGGGTTGCCTACGAGCAGTACTTC,CAISPLGTSGRVAYEQYF,TRBV10-3,TRBD2,few,TRBJ2-7
TGTGCCAGCAGTAGACTACAGGGGAACAGAGAAAAACTGTTTTTT,CASSRLQGNREKLFF,TRBV6-6,TRBD1,NA,TRBJ1-4
TGCGCCAGCAGCCAAGGTCTGGCGAAGGGCACAGATACGCAGTATTTT,CASSQGLAKGTDTQYF,TRBV4-1,NA,few,TRBJ2-3
TGTGCCAGCAGCTCGTCAGGGGGCTCCTATAATTCACCCCTCCACTTT,CASSSSGGSYNSPLHF,TRBV5-6,TRBD1,NA,TRBJ1-6
TGCAGCGTTCCTACCGGCGGGGACAGGGGTTATAGCGGGAGTGGGAATGAGCAGTTCTTC,CSVPTGGDRGYSGSGNEQFF,TRBV29-1,NA,NA,TRBJ2-1
TGTGCCAGCAGCCAAGATGGATGGCCAGCCTCCTATAATTCACCCCTCCACTTT,CASSQDGWPASYNSPLHF,TRBV14,NA,few,TRBJ1-6
TGTGCCAGCAGCGCCGGGACTAGGGCGGGCAATGAGCAGTTCTTC,CASSAGTRAGNEQFF,TRBV9,TRBD2,few,TRBJ2-1
TGCGCCAGCAGCTTAGGAGGGGTCCGAAGCACAGATACGCAGTATTTT,CASSLGGVRSTDTQYF,TRBV5-1,NA,NA,TRBJ2-3
TGTGCCAGCACCGAGGGCCACACAGATACGCAGTATTTT,CASTEGHTDTQYF,TRBV6-5,NA,many,TRBJ2-3
TGTGCCAGCAGTCCAGGGAAAAGCGGCAATCAGCCCCAGCATTTT,CASSPGKSGNQPQHF,TRBV12-3/TRBV12-4,NA,few,TRBJ1-5
TGCGTCAGCAGCAACTCGTTCGCAGATACGCAGTATTTT,CVSSNSFADTQYF,TRBV5-1,NA,few,TRBJ2-3
TGCGCCAGCAGCTTGCTGACGGGAGGGGTCGAAAAACTGTTTTTT,CASSLLTGGVEKLFF,TRBV5-1,NA,NA,TRBJ1-4
TGTGCCAGCAGTGCGTCTACGCAGTATTTT,CASSASTQYF,TRBV27,NA,NA,TRBJ2-3
TGTGCCAGCAGTCTGGGACAGGCGCAGTACTTC,CASSLGQAQYF,TRBV12-3/TRBV12-4,TRBD1,many,TRBJ2-7
TGTGCCAGCAGTTACGGGGCGGCGACCTACGAGCAGTTCTTC,CASSYGAATYEQFF,TRBV6-6,NA,NA,TRBJ2-1
TGCAGTGCTAGGGGACTAGACCAAGAGACCCAGTACTTC,CSARGLDQETQYF,TRBV20-1,TRBD2,few,TRBJ2-5
TGCGCCAGCAGCTTAGACGCCTCTCAGGGGGGGAATGAGCAGTTCTTC,CASSLDASQGGNEQFF,TRBV5-1,NA,NA,TRBJ2-1
TGCGCCAGCAGCTTTGAGACAGGGTTCTCCTACGAGCAGTACTTC,CASSFETGFSYEQYF,TRBV5-1,TRBD1,NA,TRBJ2-7
TGTGCCAGCAGCCATTTAGCGGGGGGGAATGAGCAGTTCTTC,CASSHLAGGNEQFF,TRBV3-1,TRBD2,many,TRBJ2-1
TGTGCCAGCAGTCCCCCGACTAGCGGACCCTACAATGAGCAGTTCTTC,CASSPPTSGPYNEQFF,TRBV28,TRBD2,NA,TRBJ2-1
TGTGCCAGCAGCTTCAAAGCGGGGGGCTACGAGCAGTACTTC,CASSFKAGGYEQYF,TRBV13,TRBD2,NA,TRBJ2-7
TGTGCCAGCAGCCCCACAAACACCGGGGAGCTGTTTTTT,CASSPTNTGELFF,TRBV11-2,NA,many,TRBJ2-2
TGTGCCAGCAGTTACATCCCAACCTCCTACGAGCAGTACTTC,CASSYIPTSYEQYF,TRBV6-5,NA,few,TRBJ2-7
TGTGCCAGCTCACCAGAGGCGGGGGCGTACAATGAGCAGTTCTTC,CASSPEAGAYNEQFF,TRBV18,NA,NA,TRBJ2-1
TGCGCCAGCAGCCAGCGGACAGGACCGAACACTGAAGCTTTCTTT,CASSQRTGPNTEAFF,TRBV4-1,TRBD1,few,TRBJ1-1
TGCAGTGCTAGAGATTTAACTAGCGGGAGTACCTACAATGAGCAGTTCTTC,CSARDLTSGSTYNEQFF,TRBV20-1,TRBD2,NA,TRBJ2-1
TGTGCCAGCAATTACGAAGCGGGGTCCGGTACGCAGTATTTT,CASNYEAGSGTQYF,TRBV28,TRBD2,NA,TRBJ2-3
TGCAGTGCTTCGCTAGTCAAAAACATTCAGTACTTC,CSASLVKNIQYF,TRBV20-1,NA,few,TRBJ2-4
TGTGCCAGCAGTCAACGGACTAGCGCGGCCTACGAGCAGTACTTC,CASSQRTSAAYEQYF,TRBV12-3/TRBV12-4,TRBD2,many,TRBJ2-7
TGTGCCAGCAGTTTGCGGTCGGGGCAGCCCCAGCATTTT,CASSLRSGQPQHF,TRBV27,NA,NA,TRBJ1-5
TGTGCCAGCAGCCGGACAGGGTGGGTCGGGCCCCAGCATTTT,CASSRTGWVGPQHF,TRBV12-3/TRBV12-4,TRBD1,NA,TRBJ1-5
TGTGCCAGCAGCGTAGATCCGGGGGGGAACACCGGGGAGCTGTTTTTT,CASSVDPGGNTGELFF,TRBV9,TRBD2,NA,TRBJ2-2
TGTGCCATCAGAAGACAGGGGACCGAGAGCTCCTACGAGCAGTACTTC,CAIRRQGTESSYEQYF,TRBV10-3,TRBD1,many,TRBJ2-7
TGTGCCATCAGTGATCAGGCGAACACCGGGGAGCTGTTTTTT,CAISDQANTGELFF,TRBV10-3,NA,few,TRBJ2-2
TGTGCCAGCGGTAGGAAGGTCAACTCCTACGAGCAGTACTTC,CASGRKVNSYEQYF,TRBV28,NA,few,TRBJ2-7
TGTGCCAGCAGCGAGATGCGTTTCGACGAGCAGTACTTC,CASSEMRFDEQYF,TRBV13,NA,once,TRBJ2-7
TGTGCCAGCAGAGGTGGACTAGCGGGAGGCGCAGATACGCAGTATTTT,CASRGGLAGGADTQYF,TRBV27,TRBD2,NA,TRBJ2-3
TGCGCCAGCAGTGAGTCGGGACTCTATTGGGACGAGCAGTACTTC,CASSESGLYWDEQYF,TRBV10-1,NA,NA,TRBJ2-7
TGTGCCACCAGTGATCCCCGAGTGGTTGCACAAGAGACCCAGTACTTC,CATSDPRVVAQETQYF,TRBV24-1,NA,many,TRBJ2-5
TGCAGTGCTAGAGATCGGGAAGCCCCCTACGAGCAGTACTTC,CSARDREAPYEQYF,TRBV20-1,NA,many,TRBJ2-7
TGCAGTGCTACCCGGACCTTAGGGGGGGAGCAGTTCTTC,CSATRTLGGEQFF,TRBV20-1,NA,NA,TRBJ2-1
TGTGCCAGCAGTCCCCAATGGGGCTATGGCTACACCTTC,CASSPQWGYGYTF,TRBV3-1,NA,NA,TRBJ1-2
TGTGCCAGCAGTGCGGGACATTTCACTGAAGCTTTCTTT,CASSAGHFTEAFF,TRBV6-1,NA,NA,TRBJ1-1
TGCAGTGCTATCCCGGACTTACAGGGGCCTTACGAGCAGTACTTC,CSAIPDLQGPYEQYF,TRBV20-1,TRBD1,NA,TRBJ2-7
TGTGCCAGCAGCCCCCAGACTAGCGGGGGAGCCAATGAGCAGTTCTTC,CASSPQTSGGANEQFF,TRBV3-1,TRBD2,few,TRBJ2-1
TGCAGCGCTGGGGGCCTTTACAATGAGCAGTTCTTC,CSAGGLYNEQFF,TRBV20-1,NA,many,TRBJ2-1
TGCAGCGTTGAAGCCCCGGGACTAGCGGACAATGAGCAGTTCTTC,CSVEAPGLADNEQFF,TRBV29-1,TRBD2,NA,TRBJ2-1
TGTGCCAGCAGCCATGTTTCTAGCGAGAAAGAGACCCAGTACTTC,CASSHVSSEKETQYF,TRBV4-2,NA,few,TRBJ2-5